One and the same sample provided the 19 T cell receptor beta chains below, sequenced in a study of T cells in Graves' hyperthyroidism and ophthalmopathy (dated by TCRdb to the late 2010s). The library was built by means of multiplex PCR. The run used an Illumina HiSeq 2000. TCR beta CDR3 regions were amplified from RNA transcripts. For the first round of RT-PCR on the TCR CDR3, the HTBI primer set was used together with the Qiagen OneStep RT-PCR kit. Clones were called with MiXCR by TCRdb after fastp trimmed the public reads at Q25, and only in-frame beta chains were retained. CDR3 protein sequences are deduplicated, and each keeps its most common genes and DNA. The sample profile shows over 300,000 distinct CDR3 sequences; around 13% of them were found once. Of the sample, almost 35% is held by the ten largest clones. The sample consisted of blood. Source of these receptors: a woman aged 40 to 49 with Graves' ophthalmopathy.

The J gene is TRBJ2-5, the V gene TRBV6-1; the match to TRBD2 covers 8 bases. Germline V gene lookup returns CDR1 MNHNS and CDR2 SASEGT. The J segment lost 4 bases and the V segment lost 5 bases, leaving 12 bases of the junction unmatched. CDR3 size: 16 residues. This CDR3 is CASSKKYRGRTETQYF. CDR3 sequence (DNA): TGTGCCAGCAGTAAAAAATACCGCGGGAGGACAGAGACCCAGTACTTC.

This clonotype was counted many times. CDR3 nucleotides: TGTGCCAGCAGCTTAAGAGGGGACAATGAGCAGTTCTTC. Translation: CASSLRGDNEQFF. V is TRBV7-2 and J is TRBJ2-1; TRBD1 or TRBD2 may be the D gene (5 bases each). The CDR3 totals 13 residues. Germline CDR1 is SGHTA and CDR2 is FQGNSA. V was cut by 2 bases and J by 5 bases, with 7 bases left in between.

This clonotype has ten or more counts. The chain joins TRBV12-3 or TRBV12-4 to TRBJ2-3; TRBD2 might be the D (6 bases). The V and J ends lost 3 bases and 1 base respectively, with 14 bases between them. There are 16 residues in the CDR3. The CDR3 here is CASSFVGGKRTDTQYF. CDR3 nucleotides: TGTGCCAGCAGTTTTGTCGGGGGTAAACGCACAGATACGCAGTATTTT.

In this sample, this clonotype turned up a few times. V and J are TRBV2 and TRBJ2-2, with D tentatively TRBD2 (7 bases). The germline V gene encodes CDR1 SNHLY and CDR2 FYNNEI. The CDR3 spans 16 residues. V dropped 3 bases and J dropped 5 bases, with 16 bases sitting between them. In nucleotides, the CDR3 is TGTGCCAGCAGTGACCTCGGGGGGCGAAGAACCGGGGAGCTGTTTTTT. This codes for CASSDLGGRRTGELFF. Drawing the rest from reference TRBV2 and TRBJ2-2, the complete variable domain is EPEVTQTPSHQVTQMGQEVILRCVPISNHLYFYWYRQILGQKVEFLVSFYNNEISEKSEIFDDQFSVERPDGSNFTLKIRSTKLEDSAMYFCASSDLGGRRTGELFFGEGSRLTVL.

This clonotype was seen ten or more times. J is TRBJ1-1 and V is TRBV29-1; D unresolved. The V gene lost 7 bases and the J gene lost 1 base, with 10 bases spanning the gap. CDR1 is SQVTM, CDR2 ANQGSEA, per germline. This CDR3 region has 12 residues. The DNA of the CDR3 is TGCAGCGCTGGAGGAGGGAACACTGAAGCTTTCTTT. This encodes CSAGGGNTEAFF.

The genes are TRBV7-9 and TRBJ2-7; D tentatively fits TRBD1 or TRBD2 (5 bases each). The germline V gene encodes CDR1 SEHNR and CDR2 FQNEAQ (reference sequence). The CDR3 spans 14 residues. V gave up 6 bases and J gave up 3 bases, with 15 bases separating them. The CDR3 sequence is CASSSGTQYYEQYF. CDR3 sequence (DNA): TGTGCCAGCAGTTCCGGGACCCAGTACTACGAGCAGTACTTC.

V gene TRBV2 combines with J gene TRBJ1-1; D uncertain. The CDR3 runs 14 residues. Germline lookup yields CDR1 SNHLY and CDR2 FYNNEI. The ends were cut back, 4 bases at V and 5 bases at J, with 14 bases in the middle. CDR3 in amino acids: CASSVSGADTEAFF. CDR3 sequence (DNA): TGTGCCAGCAGTGTGAGCGGAGCAGATACTGAAGCTTTCTTT.

This clonotype was counted many times. The V and J genes are TRBV25-1 and TRBJ2-1; 8 nucleotides agree with TRBD2. Per germline, CDR1 MGHDK and CDR2 SYGVNS. With 2 bases clipped from V and 8 bases from J, the junction kept 5 bases outside the gene matches. This CDR3 is built from 14 residues. The chain's CDR3 is CASSEAGGVDEQFF. The CDR3 nucleotides are TGTGCCAGCAGTGAAGCGGGGGGCGTGGATGAGCAGTTCTTC.

The V gene is TRBV18, the J gene TRBJ1-2, with D possibly matching TRBD1 (6 bases). There are 14 residues in the CDR3. V lost 1 base and J 7 bases, leaving 13 bases between the germline ends. Germline CDR1 KGHSH, CDR2 LQKENI. The CDR3 spells CASSPQGGNPGYTF. CDR3 DNA: TGTGCCAGCTCACCACAAGGGGGGAACCCTGGCTACACCTTC.

This clonotype was seen many times. V is TRBV2 and J is TRBJ2-1; 8 nucleotides align to TRBD2. J lost 5 bases, V lost 6 bases, and 6 bases had no gene match. Germline V gene sequence: CDR1 SNHLY, CDR2 FYNNEI. The CDR3 runs to 14 residues. Here the CDR3 DNA reads TGTGCCAGCAGGCGGGGGGTGCTCAACAATGAGCAGTTCTTC. Amino acid sequence: CASRRGVLNNEQFF.

This clonotype was seen ten or more times. The genes are TRBV6-1 and TRBJ1-2; D might be TRBD1 (6 bases). Germline lookup yields CDR1 MNHNS and CDR2 SASEGT. The CDR3 covers 14 residues. Trimming shortened V by 7 bases and J by 4 bases, and 16 bases separated the two germline ends. As DNA, the CDR3 is TGTGCCAGCACCCACACGACAGGAACCTATGGCTACACCTTC. Translation gives CASTHTTGTYGYTF.

This clonotype was seen a handful of times. The chain is built from TRBV5-4 and TRBJ2-1; TRBD2 matches at 7 bases. V was clipped by 0 bases and J by 4 bases; unmatched bases: 7. Germline V gene data show CDR1 as SGHNT and CDR2 as YYREEE (reference sequence). CDR3 size: 16 residues. This chain's CDR3 is CASSLEVLAEYNEQFF. The CDR3 nucleotides are TGTGCCAGCAGCTTGGAGGTCCTAGCGGAGTACAATGAGCAGTTCTTC.

CDR3 DNA sequence: TGTGCCAGCAGTTACCCACGGACTCGGGGCAGAAATTCACCCCTCCACTTT. Translation: CASSYPRTRGRNSPLHF. This chain links TRBV6-6 with TRBJ1-6; D may be TRBD1 (5 bases). V dropped 2 bases and J dropped 7 bases, with 18 bases sitting between them. CDR1 and CDR2 (germline): MNHNY, SVGAGI (reference sequence). This CDR3 is 17 amino acids long.

This clonotype was found many times. This rearrangement joins TRBV28 to TRBJ1-1; D is ambiguous. This CDR3 is built from 12 residues. Per germline, CDR1 MDHEN and CDR2 SYDVKM. Trimming pared 6 bases from V and 5 bases from J, leaving 10 bases between. Written as DNA, the CDR3 is TGTGCCAGCAGAGAGGGAAGGACTGAAGCTTTCTTT. Encoded protein: CASREGRTEAFF.

This clonotype occurred a few times. CDR3 loop: CASSQDNRGRNEQFF. The CDR3 nucleotides are TGCGCCAGCAGCCAAGATAATCGGGGACGAAATGAGCAGTTCTTC. V and J are TRBV4-1 and TRBJ2-1; D tentatively fits TRBD1 or TRBD2 (5 bases each). Germline V CDR1 and CDR2: MGHRA, YSYEKL. The CDR3 extends over 15 amino acids. V lost 0 bases and J 7 bases, leaving 13 bases between the germline ends.

This clonotype has just a few counts. The chain couples TRBV20-1 to TRBJ2-2, with D possibly being TRBD2 (5 bases). This CDR3 is built from 15 residues. CDR1 DFQATT and CDR2 SNEGSKA come from the germline V gene (reference sequence). Trimming pared 6 bases from V and 0 bases from J, leaving 14 bases between. The CDR3 reads CSARTGPTNTGELFF. CDR3 coding DNA: TGCAGTGCCCGGACTGGACCCACGAACACCGGGGAGCTGTTTTTT.

The genes are TRBV20-1 and TRBJ1-5; D may be TRBD1 (6 bases). In germline, CDR1 is DFQATT, CDR2 SNEGSKA (reference sequence). The germline V and J ends were trimmed by 1 base and 7 bases, with 20 bases remaining between them. The CDR3 length is 16 residues. CDR3 nucleotide sequence: TGCAGTGCTAGAGCCTCCACAGGGTCCAGGTTCCAGCCCCAGCATTTT. Its protein is CSARASTGSRFQPQHF.

This clonotype was counted between two and nine times. The chain links TRBV20-1 to TRBJ2-4; 11 bases line up with TRBD2. V was clipped by 1 base and J by 3 bases; unmatched bases: 2. From germline, CDR1 is DFQATT and CDR2 SNEGSKA (reference sequence). This CDR3 region has 15 residues. CDR3 amino acids: CSARVAGGLKNIQYF. DNA for the CDR3: TGCAGTGCTAGAGTAGCGGGGGGGCTCAAAAACATTCAGTACTTC.

Notes on this clonotype: This could be a read error, since a much larger clone is one nucleotide away. The V call is TRBV28, the J call TRBJ2-4; D not resolved. The germline CDR1 and CDR2 sequences are MDHEN and SYDVKM. The CDR3 loop spans 15 amino acids. The CDR3 region has the DNA TGTGCCCGCAGTTTAGTTCTGGGCCTCAAAAACATTCAGTACTTC. Translation gives CARSLVLGLKNIQYF. Full variable domain (remainder filled in from reference TRBV28 and TRBJ2-4): DVKVTQSSRYLVKRTGEKVFLECVQDMDHENMFWYRQDPGLGLRLIYFSYDVKMKEKGDIPEGYSVSREKKERFSLILESASTNQTSMYLCARSLVLGLKNIQYFGAGTRLSVL.